A single TCR beta chain is shown here with its context. Its antigen is unidentified. Individuals having autoimmune disease history or systemic immunosuppression were not enrolled. The data are from a study of OX40 agonist ivuxolimab in advanced cancers. Sequenced by immunoSEQ multiplex PCR; TCRdb stores in-frame clones only, minus some. The sample carries under 140,000 clones, around 90% recorded once. Study-wide points: Partial responders receiving 0.1-3.0 mg/kg showed among the lowest clonal expansion. Several nonresponders also turned out to have low normalized T-cell clonal expansion. At doses 0.1 to 3.0 mg/kg, CD4+ and CD8+ clones expanded.

Germline-derived CDR1 and CDR2 are SGHAT and FQNNGV. V was cut by 1 base and J by 6 bases, with 7 bases left in between. The CDR3 covers 13 residues. The chain is built from TRBV11-2 and TRBJ1-5; D not certain. This TCR came from an adult with an advanced solid tumor such as melanoma, head and neck, liver or kidney cancer. The source material was CD4+ or CD8+ T cells sorted from blood, sampled in a trial of the OX40 agonist ivuxolimab. CDR3 nucleotide sequence: TGTGCCAGCAGCTTAGGTGCGAGTCAGCCCCAGCATTTT. Its translation: CASSLGASQPQHF.